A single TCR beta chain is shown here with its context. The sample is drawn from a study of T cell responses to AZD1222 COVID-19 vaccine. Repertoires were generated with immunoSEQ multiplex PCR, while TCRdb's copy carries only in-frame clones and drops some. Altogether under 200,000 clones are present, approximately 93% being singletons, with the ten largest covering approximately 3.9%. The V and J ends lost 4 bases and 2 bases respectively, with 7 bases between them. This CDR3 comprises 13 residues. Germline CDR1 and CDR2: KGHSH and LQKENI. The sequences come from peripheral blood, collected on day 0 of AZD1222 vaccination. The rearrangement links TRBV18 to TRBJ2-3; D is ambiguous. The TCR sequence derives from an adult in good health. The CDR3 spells CASSRGDTDTQYF. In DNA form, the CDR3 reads TGTGCCAGCTCACGTGGAGACACAGATACGCAGTATTTT.